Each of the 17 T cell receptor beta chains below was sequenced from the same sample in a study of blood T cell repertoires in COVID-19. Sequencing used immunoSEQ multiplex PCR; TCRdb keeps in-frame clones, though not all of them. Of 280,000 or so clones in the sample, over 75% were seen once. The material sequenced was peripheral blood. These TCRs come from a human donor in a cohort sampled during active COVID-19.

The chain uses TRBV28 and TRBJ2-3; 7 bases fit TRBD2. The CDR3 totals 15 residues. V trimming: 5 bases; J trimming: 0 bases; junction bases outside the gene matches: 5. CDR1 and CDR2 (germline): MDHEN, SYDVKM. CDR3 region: CASSILADSTDTQYF. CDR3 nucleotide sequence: TGTGCCAGCAGTATCCTAGCGGATAGCACAGATACGCAGTATTTT.

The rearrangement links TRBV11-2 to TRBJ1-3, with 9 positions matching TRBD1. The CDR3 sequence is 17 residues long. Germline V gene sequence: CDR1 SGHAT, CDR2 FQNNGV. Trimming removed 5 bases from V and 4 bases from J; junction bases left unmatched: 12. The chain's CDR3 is CASSRRDGGTGGNTIYF. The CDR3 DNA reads TGTGCCAGCAGCAGACGCGACGGGGGGACAGGGGGAAACACCATATATTTT.

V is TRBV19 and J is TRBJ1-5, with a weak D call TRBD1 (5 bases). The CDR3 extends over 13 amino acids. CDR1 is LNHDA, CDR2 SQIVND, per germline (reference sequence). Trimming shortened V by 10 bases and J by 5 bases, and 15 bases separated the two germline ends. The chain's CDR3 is CAIAKGEYQPQHF. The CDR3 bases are TGTGCCATCGCTAAAGGGGAATATCAGCCCCAGCATTTT.

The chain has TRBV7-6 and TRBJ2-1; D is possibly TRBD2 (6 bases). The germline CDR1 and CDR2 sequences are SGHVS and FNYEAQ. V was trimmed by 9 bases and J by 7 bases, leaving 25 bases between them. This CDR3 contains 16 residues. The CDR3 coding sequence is TGTGCCAGTTCTTCCAGCCACGGGAGAGGTCAGAATGAGCAGTTCTTC. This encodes CASSSSHGRGQNEQFF.

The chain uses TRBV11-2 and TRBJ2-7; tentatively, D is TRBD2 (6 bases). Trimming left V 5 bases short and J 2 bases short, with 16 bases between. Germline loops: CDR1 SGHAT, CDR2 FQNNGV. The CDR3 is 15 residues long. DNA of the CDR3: TGTGCCAGCAGCACCCTCGGTGGGAGGACCTACGAGCAGTACTTC. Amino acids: CASSTLGGRTYEQYF.

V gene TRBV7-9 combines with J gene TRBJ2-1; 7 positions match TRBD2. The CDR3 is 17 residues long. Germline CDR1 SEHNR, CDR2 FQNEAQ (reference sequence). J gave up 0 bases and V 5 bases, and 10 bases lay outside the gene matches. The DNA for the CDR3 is TGTGCCAGCAGCCCCGGGAGGTGGAGGAGCTCCTACAATGAGCAGTTCTTC. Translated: CASSPGRWRSSYNEQFF.

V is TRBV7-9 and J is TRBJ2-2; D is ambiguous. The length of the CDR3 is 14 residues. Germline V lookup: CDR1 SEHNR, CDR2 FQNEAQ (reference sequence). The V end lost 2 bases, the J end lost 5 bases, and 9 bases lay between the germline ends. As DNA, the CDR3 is TGTGCCAGCAGCTTAACTACAAGTACCGGGGAGCTGTTTTTT. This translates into CASSLTTSTGELFF.

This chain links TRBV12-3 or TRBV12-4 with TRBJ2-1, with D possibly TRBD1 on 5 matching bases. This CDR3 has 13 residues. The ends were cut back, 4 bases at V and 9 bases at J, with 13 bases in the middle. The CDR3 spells CASSSYQGGEQFF. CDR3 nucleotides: TGTGCCAGCAGTTCGTACCAGGGCGGTGAGCAGTTCTTC.

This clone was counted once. CDR3 protein: CASSRVLANEQFF. DNA for the CDR3: TGTGCCAGCAGCCGGGTCCTGGCTAATGAGCAGTTCTTC. The chain links TRBV2 to TRBJ2-1; no clear D. CDR3 length: 13 amino acids. Germline V gene sequence: CDR1 SNHLY, CDR2 FYNNEI. Trimming cost V 6 bases and J 7 bases, with 13 bases left between them.

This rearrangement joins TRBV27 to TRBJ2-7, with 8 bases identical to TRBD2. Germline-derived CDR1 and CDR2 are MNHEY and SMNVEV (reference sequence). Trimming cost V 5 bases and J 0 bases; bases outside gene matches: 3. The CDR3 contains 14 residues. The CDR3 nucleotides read TGTGCCAGCAGTCGCGGGGGGAACTCCTACGAGCAGTACTTC. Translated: CASSRGGNSYEQYF.

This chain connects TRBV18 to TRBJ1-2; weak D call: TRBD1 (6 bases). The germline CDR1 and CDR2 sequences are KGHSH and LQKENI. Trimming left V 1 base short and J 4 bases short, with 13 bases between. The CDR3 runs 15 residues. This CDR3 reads CASSPLQGRGYGYTF. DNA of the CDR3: TGTGCCAGCTCACCACTCCAGGGGCGAGGCTATGGCTACACCTTC.

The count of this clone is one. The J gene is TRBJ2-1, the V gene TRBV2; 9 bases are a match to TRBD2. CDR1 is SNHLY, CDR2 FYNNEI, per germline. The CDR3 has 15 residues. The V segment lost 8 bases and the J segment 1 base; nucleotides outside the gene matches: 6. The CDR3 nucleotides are TGTGCCAGCGGAACTAGCGGGCGATCCTACAATGAGCAGTTCTTC. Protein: CASGTSGRSYNEQFF. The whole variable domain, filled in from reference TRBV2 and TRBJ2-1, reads EPEVTQTPSHQVTQMGQEVILRCVPISNHLYFYWYRQILGQKVEFLVSFYNNEISEKSEIFDDQFSVERPDGSNFTLKIRSTKLEDSAMYFCASGTSGRSYNEQFFGPGTRLTVL.

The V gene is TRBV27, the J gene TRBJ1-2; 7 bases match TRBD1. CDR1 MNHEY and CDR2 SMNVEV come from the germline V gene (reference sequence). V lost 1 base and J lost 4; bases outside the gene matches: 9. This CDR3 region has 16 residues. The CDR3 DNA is TGTGCCAGCAGTTTATTCTACAGGGGCCCCCTCTATGGCTACACCTTC. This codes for CASSLFYRGPLYGYTF.

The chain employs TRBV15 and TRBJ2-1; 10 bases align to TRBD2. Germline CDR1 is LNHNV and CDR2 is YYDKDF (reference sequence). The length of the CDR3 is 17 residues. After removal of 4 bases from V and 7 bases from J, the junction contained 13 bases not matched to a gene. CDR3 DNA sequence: TGTGCCACCAGCACCCGGTTTAGCGGGAGGTCTGAAAATGAGCAGTTCTTC. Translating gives CATSTRFSGRSENEQFF. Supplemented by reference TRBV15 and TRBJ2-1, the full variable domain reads DAMVIQNPRYQVTQFGKPVTLSCSQTLNHNVMYWYQQKSSQAPKLLFHYYDKDFNNEADTPDNFQSRRPNTSFCFLDIRSPGLGDTAMYLCATSTRFSGRSENEQFFGPGTRLTVL.

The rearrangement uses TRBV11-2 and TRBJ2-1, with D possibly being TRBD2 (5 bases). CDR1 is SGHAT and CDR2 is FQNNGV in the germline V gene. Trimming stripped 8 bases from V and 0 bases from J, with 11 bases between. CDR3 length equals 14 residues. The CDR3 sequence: CASVRGSSYNEQFF. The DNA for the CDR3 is TGTGCCAGCGTTCGCGGGTCCTCCTACAATGAGCAGTTCTTC.

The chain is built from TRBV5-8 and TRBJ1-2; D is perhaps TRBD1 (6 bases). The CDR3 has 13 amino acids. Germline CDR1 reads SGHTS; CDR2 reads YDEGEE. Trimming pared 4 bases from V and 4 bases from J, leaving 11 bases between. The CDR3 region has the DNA TGTGCCAGCAGCCAGGGGCGGGTCTATGGCTACACCTTC. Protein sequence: CASSQGRVYGYTF.

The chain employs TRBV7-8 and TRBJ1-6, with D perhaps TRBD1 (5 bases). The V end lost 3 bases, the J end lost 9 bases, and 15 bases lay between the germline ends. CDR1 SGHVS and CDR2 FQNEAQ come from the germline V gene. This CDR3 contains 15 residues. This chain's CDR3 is CASSFEGRVSSPLHF. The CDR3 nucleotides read TGTGCCAGCAGCTTTGAAGGCAGGGTCTCTTCACCCCTCCACTTT.